The present entry profiles one T cell receptor beta chain with its context. Antigen unknown. This table comes from immunoSEQ multiplex PCR, and its TCRdb copy is limited to in-frame clones, with some not included. The sample has about 170,000 clones; 85% to 90% are singletons. This record comes from a study of T cell responses to AZD1222 COVID-19 vaccine. Whole-study results and caveats: The number of AZD1222 recipients seropositive at baseline was only six. The sample set comprised mostly white British donors with more females, and clonal diversity was possibly underestimated.

This CDR3 contains 14 residues. Trimming took 4 bases from V and 6 from J; bases not matched to a gene: 9. The germline gives CDR1 MNHEY, CDR2 SMNVEV (reference sequence). The chain recombines TRBV27 with TRBJ2-7, with TRBD1 matching 7 bases. The source of this sequence is an adult who received the MenACWY meningococcal vaccine as a control. Sample: peripheral blood, taken 28 days after the second dose of the MenACWY control vaccine. DNA of the CDR3: TGTGCCAGCAGTTCCTACCGACAGGGCGGCGAGCAGTACTTC. The encoded protein is CASSSYRQGGEQYF.